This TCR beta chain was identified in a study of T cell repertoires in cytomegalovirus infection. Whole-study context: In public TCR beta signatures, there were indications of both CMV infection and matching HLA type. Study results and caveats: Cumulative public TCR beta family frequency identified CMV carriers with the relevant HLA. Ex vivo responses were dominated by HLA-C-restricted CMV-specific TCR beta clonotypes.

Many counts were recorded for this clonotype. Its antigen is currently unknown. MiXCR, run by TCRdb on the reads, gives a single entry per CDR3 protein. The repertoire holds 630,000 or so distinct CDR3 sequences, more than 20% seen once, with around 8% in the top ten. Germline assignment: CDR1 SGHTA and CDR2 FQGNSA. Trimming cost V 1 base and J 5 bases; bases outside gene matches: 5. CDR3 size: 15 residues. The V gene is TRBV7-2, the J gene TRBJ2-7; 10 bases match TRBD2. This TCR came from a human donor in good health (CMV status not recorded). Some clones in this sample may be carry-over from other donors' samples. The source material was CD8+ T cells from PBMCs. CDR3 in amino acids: CASSLDRTSGHEQYF. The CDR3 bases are TGTGCCAGCAGCTTAGATAGGACTAGCGGACACGAGCAGTACTTC.